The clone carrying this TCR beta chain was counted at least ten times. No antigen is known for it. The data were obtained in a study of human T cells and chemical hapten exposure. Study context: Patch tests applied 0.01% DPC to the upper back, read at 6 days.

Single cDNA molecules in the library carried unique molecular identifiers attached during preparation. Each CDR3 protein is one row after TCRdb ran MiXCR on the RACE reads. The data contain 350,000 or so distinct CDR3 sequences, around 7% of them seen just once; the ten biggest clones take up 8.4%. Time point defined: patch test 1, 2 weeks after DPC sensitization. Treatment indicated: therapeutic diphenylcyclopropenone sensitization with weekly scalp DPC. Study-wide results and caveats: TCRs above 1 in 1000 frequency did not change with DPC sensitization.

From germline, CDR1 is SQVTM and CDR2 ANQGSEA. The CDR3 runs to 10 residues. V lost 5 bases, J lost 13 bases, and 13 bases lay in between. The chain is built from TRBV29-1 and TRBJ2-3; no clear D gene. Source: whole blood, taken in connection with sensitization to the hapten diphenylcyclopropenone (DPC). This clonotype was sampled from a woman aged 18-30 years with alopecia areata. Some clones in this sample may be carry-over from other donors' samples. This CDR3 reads CSVYQIAKYF. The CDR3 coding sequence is TGCAGCGTTTACCAGATAGCCAAGTATTTT.